The clone carrying this TCR beta chain has ten or more counts. The antigen is undetermined. No patient received treatment before thyroid surgery. Original processing methods: The authors used CDR3 differences across clinicopathological groups to build a distant-metastasis classifier for papillary thyroid cancer. TCRdb re-called the PCR reads via MiXCR. The authors' filters were not applied to this entry. The table includes 20,000 or so clones, 10% to 15% detected once. The ends were cut back, 3 bases at V and 12 bases at J, with 13 bases in the middle. The CDR3 has 11 amino acids. Germline CDR1 and CDR2: SGHRS and YFSETQ. These data come from a study of metastatic and nonmetastatic thyroid tumors. Study information: Repertoire data that came from the blood and tumor or nodule tissue of malignant and benign thyroid patients were compared. Study observations and caveats: Malignant thyroid tumors reportedly had TCR beta diversity that was significantly higher than in benign nodules, in blood and tumor.

This chain connects TRBV5-1 to TRBJ2-7, with TRBD2 as a possible D gene (6 bases). The TCR sequence derives from a male donor with papillary thyroid cancer or a benign thyroid nodule (not recorded which). Some clones in this sample may be carry-over from other donors' samples. Sequenced: blood. For the CDR3, the DNA is TGCGCCAGCAGCTCCCCGGGACTGATGTACTTC. It encodes CASSSPGLMYF.